This TCR beta chain was identified during a study of CD8+ T cells in alopecia areata. Extracted RNA was reverse transcribed, and the resulting cDNA served as sequencing template. Produced via immunoSEQ multiplex PCR; TCRdb's table is partial and in-frame only. The sample holds about 140,000 clones, around 86% seen once. Treatment meaning: oral pan-JAK inhibitor, 5-10 mg twice daily. The researchers isolated CD4+ and CD8+ T cells from PBMCs by sorting. The CDR3 runs to 15 residues. Per germline, CDR1 SGHAT and CDR2 FQNNGV. V shed 0 bases and J shed 3 bases, with 12 bases lying between them. This TCR was sampled from a human donor with alopecia areata. The starting material was CD8+ T cells sorted from blood, obtained at week 4, from a patient treated with tofacitinib. The chain links TRBV11-2 to TRBJ2-7; D remains ambiguous. The CDR3 DNA sequence: TGTGCCAGCAGCTTAGATCAGTGGGGTAGCTACGAGCAGTACTTC. This sequence encodes CASSLDQWGSYEQYF.